This is a list of T cell receptor beta chains from one sample in a study of T cells in narcolepsy. The protocol was immunoSEQ multiplex PCR, while the TCRdb copy is restricted to in-frame clones and leaves out a portion. The profile covers tens of thousands of clones, with approximately 80% appearing a single time and more than 0.9% taken by the ten largest. Sequencing input: CD45RA- memory CD4+ T cells from PBMCs. The receptors here all came from a human donor with narcolepsy. Each CDR3 is given with its conserved first and last residue. The D gene is left open where the match is weak. Only part of the rows carry a size: once, few, many, or a class if the clone is expanded.

cdr3_length,j_call,d_call,v_call,clone_size,cdr3_nt,cdr3_aa
14,TRBJ1-2,TRBD1,TRBV2,.,TGTGCCAGCAGTGGACAGGGGGCAGTCTATGGCTACACCTTC,CASSGQGAVYGYTF
14,TRBJ2-5,.,TRBV19,.,TGTGCCAGTAGTGACGACAGGAAACAAGAGACCCAGTACTTC,CASSDDRKQETQYF
14,TRBJ1-1,.,TRBV5-4,.,TGTGCCAGCAGCTCGATAGGGGTGAACACTGAAGCTTTCTTT,CASSSIGVNTEAFF
15,TRBJ1-2,.,TRBV14,.,TGTGCCAGCAGCCAAGATCCTTCTGGACAGTATGGCTACACCTTC,CASSQDPSGQYGYTF
14,TRBJ2-1,TRBD2,TRBV11-2,.,TGTGCCAGCAGCTTAGGGACTAGCCCCCATGAGCAGTTCTTC,CASSLGTSPHEQFF
16,TRBJ2-1,TRBD2,TRBV5-4,.,TGTGCCAGCAGCTTGGTTGCGGGGGGAAGGTACAATGAGCAGTTCTTC,CASSLVAGGRYNEQFF
15,TRBJ2-2,TRBD2,TRBV15,.,TGTGCCACCAGCAGATCCGGACTAGCGACCGGGGAGCTGTTTTTT,CATSRSGLATGELFF
15,TRBJ2-3,.,TRBV5-4,.,TGTGCCAGCAGCTTGGGGGGAGCTAGCACAGATACGCAGTATTTT,CASSLGGASTDTQYF
15,TRBJ2-7,.,TRBV2,few,TGTGCCAGCAGTGATCTTGGGCAGGCGATAAACGAGCAGTACTTC,CASSDLGQAINEQYF
19,TRBJ2-3,TRBD2,TRBV9,once,TGTGCCAGCAGCCCACGACTAGCGGGGGGCGGGGGACCCACAGATACGCAGTATTTT,CASSPRLAGGGGPTDTQYF
16,TRBJ2-5,.,TRBV7-2,.,TGTGCCAGCAGCTTAGCATGGGGGCTGGGACAAGAGACCCAGTACTTC,CASSLAWGLGQETQYF
16,TRBJ2-3,.,TRBV16,.,TGTGCCAGCAGCCAAAGGCAGGGGCTCAAGCCAGATACGCAGTATTTT,CASSQRQGLKPDTQYF
14,TRBJ2-3,.,TRBV7-2,.,TGTGCCAGCAGGAAGGGCAGGGAGATAGATACGCAGTATTTT,CASRKGREIDTQYF
18,TRBJ2-7,.,TRBV12-2,.,TGTGCAAGTCGCTTAGCCCCGCCCGACTTACAGGGTACCGACGAGCAGTACTTC,CASRLAPPDLQGTDEQYF
15,TRBJ2-5,.,TRBV5-6,.,TGTGCCAGCAGCAGGACGCATGGGCGGGACCTACAAAGGAACTTC,CASSRTHGRDLQRNF
13,TRBJ1-2,.,TRBV14,.,TGTGCCAGCAGCCCAGCAGGGTACGGGGGCTACACCTTC,CASSPAGYGGYTF
12,TRBJ2-1,.,TRBV6-6,.,TGTGCCAGCAGTGACACTTACAATGAGCAGTTCTTC,CASSDTYNEQFF
15,TRBJ2-5,.,TRBV5-4,.,TGTGCCAGCAGCTTGGCTGGCGGCAGGGTTGAGACCCAGTACTTC,CASSLAGGRVETQYF
17,TRBJ2-3,.,TRBV5-4,.,TGTGCCAGCAGCTTGAAGGGCCTCCGCTCTAGCACAGATACGCAGTATTTT,CASSLKGLRSSTDTQYF
16,TRBJ2-3,TRBD1,TRBV4-3,.,TGCGCCAGCAGCCAAGACCCCGGGACAGGGGAACATACGCAGTATTTT,CASSQDPGTGEHTQYF
11,TRBJ1-1,.,TRBV10-3,once,TGTGCCATCAGAGGTGGCTTGGGGGCTTTCTTT,CAIRGGLGAFF
15,TRBJ1-6,TRBD1,TRBV19,.,TGTGCCAGTAGTCTCGCGGGGACAGGGATGTCACCCCTCCACTTT,CASSLAGTGMSPLHF
15,TRBJ2-5,TRBD2,TRBV19,.,TGTGCCAGTAGTCCCGTAGCGGGAGCACAAGAGACCCAGTACTTC,CASSPVAGAQETQYF
13,TRBJ2-5,TRBD2,TRBV29-1,.,TGCAGCGTTTTAGCGGGGGGGCAAGCGGCCCAGTACTTC,CSVLAGGQAAQYF
16,TRBJ2-3,.,TRBV11-3,few,TGTGCCAGCAGCCCTAGATTGTACCCGGAGACAGATACGCAGTATTTT,CASSPRLYPETDTQYF
13,TRBJ1-2,.,TRBV27,.,TGTGCCAGCAGTCAAGCTGCGAACTATGGCTACACCTTC,CASSQAANYGYTF
18,TRBJ2-6,TRBD1,TRBV11-3,.,TGTGCCAGCAGCCCGCCCGGGACAGGGTATGCTGGGGCCAACGTCCTGACTTTC,CASSPPGTGYAGANVLTF
14,TRBJ1-5,.,TRBV18,.,TGTGCCAGCTCAATATACAGTGGCAATCAGCCCCAGCATTTT,CASSIYSGNQPQHF
13,TRBJ2-7,.,TRBV6-6,.,TGTGCCAGCAGCTTGGGGGGCCCCTACGAGCAGTACTTC,CASSLGGPYEQYF
16,TRBJ1-6,.,TRBV5-4,.,TGTGCCAGCAGCTTGGGCCCGGAACAGGATAATTCACCCCTCCACTTT,CASSLGPEQDNSPLHF
15,TRBJ1-3,TRBD1,TRBV18,.,TGTGCCAGCTCACCCGACAGGGAATCTGGAAACACCATATATTTT,CASSPDRESGNTIYF
15,TRBJ1-2,TRBD1,TRBV15,.,TGTGCCACCAGCAGACCCGGGACAGGGAACCATGGCTACACCTTC,CATSRPGTGNHGYTF
15,TRBJ1-2,.,TRBV14,.,TGTGCCAGCAGCCAAGAAGTATCCAGGGCGGCTGGCTACACCTTC,CASSQEVSRAAGYTF
14,TRBJ1-6,.,TRBV14,.,TGTGCCAGCAGGTTTCAGGGAGTCGGTTCACCCCTCCACTTT,CASRFQGVGSPLHF
15,TRBJ1-1,.,TRBV11-2,.,TGTGCCAGCAGCTTAGACGGGGGAGGACACACTGAAGCTTTCTTT,CASSLDGGGHTEAFF
15,TRBJ2-2,.,TRBV13,.,TGTGCCAGCAGCTCCCTGTTCAGGGGAACCGGGGAGCTGTTCTTT,CASSSLFRGTGELFF
15,TRBJ1-1,TRBD1,TRBV9,few,TGTGCCAGCAGCTCTCAACAGGGGATGAACACTGAAGCTTTCTTT,CASSSQQGMNTEAFF
14,TRBJ1-2,TRBD1,TRBV14,.,TGTGCCAGCAGACCTACAGGGGCCCTCTATGGCTACACCTTC,CASRPTGALYGYTF
16,TRBJ1-1,.,TRBV6-6,few,TGTGCCAGCAGTCCCGGAGGGGGGATAACAAGGGGAGAAGCTTTCTTT,CASSPGGGITRGEAFF
16,TRBJ1-2,TRBD1,TRBV28,.,TGTGCCAGCAGTGCAAACCGGGACAGGGGGCTTCGTGGCTACACCTTC,CASSANRDRGLRGYTF
12,TRBJ1-2,.,TRBV6-5,.,TGTGCCAGCCGGTCTGGGCCGGGTGGCTACACCTTC,CASRSGPGGYTF
14,TRBJ2-7,.,TRBV7-9,.,TGTGCCAGCAGCTTAGGAGGGGGGTCCTACGAGCAGTACTTC,CASSLGGGSYEQYF
15,TRBJ2-7,.,TRBV28,.,TGTGCCAGCAGCCCCGGTGTAGTCGCGGGCTACGAGCAGTACTTC,CASSPGVVAGYEQYF
18,TRBJ1-3,.,TRBV4-1,.,TGCGCCAGCAGCCAAGATCCAGCAGGGGCCTACTCTGGAAACACCATATATTTT,CASSQDPAGAYSGNTIYF
16,TRBJ2-2,TRBD1,TRBV19,.,TGTGCCAGTAGTACCACCGGCGGCAGGGGGCCCGGGGAGCTGTTTTTT,CASSTTGGRGPGELFF
13,TRBJ2-5,.,TRBV11-2,.,TGTGCCAGCAGCCGGGAGTTCGAAGAGACCCAGTACTTC,CASSREFEETQYF
13,TRBJ2-5,.,TRBV7-3,.,TGTGCCAGCAGCTTAGGACTGCAAGAGACCCAGTACTTC,CASSLGLQETQYF
16,TRBJ1-3,.,TRBV11-2,.,TGTGCCAGCAGCTCACCCCAGGGTTCCTCTGGAAACACCATATATTTT,CASSSPQGSSGNTIYF
16,TRBJ1-3,TRBD1,TRBV5-1,once,TGCGCCAGCAGCTCAGGACAGGGTTTCTCTGGAAACACCATATATTTT,CASSSGQGFSGNTIYF
14,TRBJ1-5,TRBD1,TRBV12-5,.,TGTGCTAGACAACTGGGACAGGGAGACCAGCCCCAGCATTTT,CARQLGQGDQPQHF
14,TRBJ1-6,.,TRBV19,.,TGTGCCAGCCGCACCGGGACGGACAATTCACCCCTCCACTTT,CASRTGTDNSPLHF
15,TRBJ2-1,TRBD2,TRBV7-2,.,TGTGCCAGCAGCTCACTAGCGGGGGTATACAATGAGCAGTTCTTC,CASSSLAGVYNEQFF
15,TRBJ1-2,.,TRBV4-1,.,TGCGCCAGCAGCCAAGAGGACGGGAGCCTCGGGGGCTACACCTTC,CASSQEDGSLGGYTF
16,TRBJ1-1,.,TRBV5-6,.,TGTGCCAGCAGCTTGGGCCAGGGTGAGGAGGTCGGATTAGCTTTCTTT,CASSLGQGEEVGLAFF